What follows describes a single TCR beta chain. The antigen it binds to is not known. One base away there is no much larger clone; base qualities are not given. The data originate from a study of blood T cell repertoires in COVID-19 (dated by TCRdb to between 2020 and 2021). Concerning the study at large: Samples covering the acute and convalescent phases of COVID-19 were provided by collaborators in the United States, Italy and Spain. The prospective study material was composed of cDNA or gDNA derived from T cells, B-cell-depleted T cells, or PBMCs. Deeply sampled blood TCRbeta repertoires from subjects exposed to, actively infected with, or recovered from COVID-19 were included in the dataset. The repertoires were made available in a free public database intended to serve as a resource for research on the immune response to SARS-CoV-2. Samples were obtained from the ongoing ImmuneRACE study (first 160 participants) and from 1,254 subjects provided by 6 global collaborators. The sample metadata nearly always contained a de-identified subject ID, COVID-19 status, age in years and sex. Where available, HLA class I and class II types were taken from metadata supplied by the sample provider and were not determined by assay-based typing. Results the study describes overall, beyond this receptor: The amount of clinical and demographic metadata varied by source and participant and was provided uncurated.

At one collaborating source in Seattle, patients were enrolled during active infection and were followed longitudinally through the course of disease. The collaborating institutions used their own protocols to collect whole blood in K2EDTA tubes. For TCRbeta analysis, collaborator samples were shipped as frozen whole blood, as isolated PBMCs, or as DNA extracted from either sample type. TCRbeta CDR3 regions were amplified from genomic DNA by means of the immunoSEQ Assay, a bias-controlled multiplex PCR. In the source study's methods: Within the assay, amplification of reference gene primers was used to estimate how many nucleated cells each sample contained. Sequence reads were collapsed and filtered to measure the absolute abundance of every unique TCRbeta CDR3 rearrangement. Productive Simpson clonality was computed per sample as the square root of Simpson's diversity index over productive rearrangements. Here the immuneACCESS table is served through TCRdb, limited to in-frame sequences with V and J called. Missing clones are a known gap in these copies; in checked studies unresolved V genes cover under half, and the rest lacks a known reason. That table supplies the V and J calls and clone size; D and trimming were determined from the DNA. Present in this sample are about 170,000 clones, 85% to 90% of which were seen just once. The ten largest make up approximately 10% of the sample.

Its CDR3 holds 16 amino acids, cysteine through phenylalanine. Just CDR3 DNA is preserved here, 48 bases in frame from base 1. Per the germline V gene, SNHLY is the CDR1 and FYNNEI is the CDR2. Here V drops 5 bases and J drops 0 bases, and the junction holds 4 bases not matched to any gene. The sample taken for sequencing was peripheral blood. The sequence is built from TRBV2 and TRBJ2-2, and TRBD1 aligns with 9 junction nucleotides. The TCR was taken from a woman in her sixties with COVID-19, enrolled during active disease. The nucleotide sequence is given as TGTGCCAGCAGTTTACAGGGGGCCGCGAACACCGGGGAGCTGTTTTTT. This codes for CASSLQGAANTGELFF.